Below are 12 T cell receptor beta chains sequenced from a single sample in a study of CD4+ T cells in melanoma. The protocol was immunoSEQ multiplex PCR, while the TCRdb copy is restricted to in-frame clones and leaves out a portion. The sample carries fewer than 15,000 clones, about three quarters recorded once. Specimen: cells from a culture (not recorded whether cultured in vitro). Source of these receptors: a human donor with melanoma.

V gene TRBV7-2 combines with J gene TRBJ2-3, with D perhaps TRBD1 or TRBD2 (5 bases each). Germline lookup yields CDR1 SGHTA and CDR2 FQGNSA. V lost 3 bases to trimming and J lost 4 bases, with 20 bases between them. The CDR3 extends over 17 amino acids. In DNA form, the CDR3 reads TGTGCCAGCAGCTTCCCTGGTAGGAGTCGGGGCCCAGATACGCAGTATTTT. The encoded protein is CASSFPGRSRGPDTQYF. The full variable domain, in which reference TRBV7-2 and TRBJ2-3 provide the parts outside the CDR3, is GAGVSQSPSNKVTEKGKDVELRCDPISGHTALYWYRQSLGQGLEFLIYFQGNSAPDKSGLPSDRFSAERTGGSVSTLTIQRTQQEDSAVYLCASSFPGRSRGPDTQYFGPGTRLTVL.

This clone was observed once. V is TRBV15 and J is TRBJ2-7; tentatively, D is TRBD1 (5 bases). The CDR3 contains 12 residues. Trimming cost V 3 bases and J 6 bases, with 9 bases left between them. CDR1 LNHNV and CDR2 YYDKDF come from the germline V gene (reference sequence). The CDR3 sequence: CATSRGPGEQYF. The CDR3 coding sequence is TGTGCCACCAGCAGGGGGCCGGGCGAGCAGTACTTC. The full variable domain, with the rest looked up from reference TRBV15 and TRBJ2-7, is DAMVIQNPRYQVTQFGKPVTLSCSQTLNHNVMYWYQQKSSQAPKLLFHYYDKDFNNEADTPDNFQSRRPNTSFCFLDIRSPGLGDTAMYLCATSRGPGEQYFGPGTRLTVT.

This clone was seen more than once but under ten times. J is TRBJ1-5 and V is TRBV7-8; TRBD1 matches at 7 bases. With V trimmed by 2 bases and J by 0 bases, 10 bases remained unmatched. Per germline, CDR1 SGHVS and CDR2 FQNEAQ. This CDR3 spans 18 amino acids. CDR3 nucleotides: TGTGCCAGCAGCTTAAGATCCCAGGGGGGTTATAGCAATCAGCCCCAGCATTTT. It specifies CASSLRSQGGYSNQPQHF.

This clone was recorded once. The CDR3 region has the DNA TGTGCCTGGAGTTTTGGGACGAGAGGCTACACCTTC. Its translation: CAWSFGTRGYTF. The chain combines TRBV30 with TRBJ1-2; maybe TRBD1 (5 bases). The CDR3 is 12 amino acids. V lost 2 bases and J lost 8, with 12 bases in between. Germline lookup yields CDR1 GTSNPN and CDR2 SVGIG (reference sequence).

This clone has just one count. This chain connects TRBV6-1 to TRBJ2-7; TRBD1 aligns across 7 bases. Trimming cost V 6 bases and J 6 bases; bases outside gene matches: 14. Germline CDR1 and CDR2: MNHNS and SASEGT. The CDR3 loop spans 15 amino acids. The CDR3 region has the DNA TGTGCCAGCAGGGCCGACAGGGCCCCTCGGAGCGAGCAGTACTTC. Translated: CASRADRAPRSEQYF.

The rearrangement joins TRBV5-1 to TRBJ1-5; tentative D call: TRBD1 (5 bases). Deletions cut 6 bases from V and 5 bases from J, with 12 bases between. The CDR3 loop spans 13 amino acids. The germline V gene has CDR1 SGHRS and CDR2 YFSETQ. CDR3 protein: CASKRGEDQPQHF. The DNA of the CDR3 is TGCGCCAGCAAGAGGGGTGAGGATCAGCCCCAGCATTTT.

This clone has only a few counts. The rearrangement joins TRBV30 to TRBJ2-2, with TRBD1 matching over 8 bases. V shed 0 bases, J shed 4 bases, and the junction held 1 base outside the gene matches. CDR1 is GTSNPN and CDR2 is SVGIG in the germline V gene (reference sequence). The CDR3 covers 14 residues. The CDR3 nucleotides are TGTGCCTGGAGTGTACAGGGGGTCACCGGGGAGCTGTTTTTT. Translating gives CAWSVQGVTGELFF.

The table lists this clone with a few counts. This chain joins TRBV2 and TRBJ1-1; 10 bases agree with TRBD1. Germline V lookup: CDR1 SNHLY, CDR2 FYNNEI. V gave up 7 bases and J gave up 5 bases; unmatched junction bases: 10. This CDR3 contains 15 residues. The CDR3 DNA is TGTGCCAGCAACTCTCAAGGGACAGGGGTTACTGAAGCTTTCTTT. This gives the protein CASNSQGTGVTEAFF.

The chain's CDR3 is CASSAGGTQETQYF. The CDR3 DNA follows: TGTGCCAGCAGCGCGGGGGGAACACAAGAGACCCAGTACTTC. The chain couples TRBV9 to TRBJ2-5; TRBD2 matches at 7 bases. The CDR3 sequence is 14 residues long. With V trimmed by 3 bases and J by 2 bases, 4 bases remained unmatched. Germline loops: CDR1 SGDLS, CDR2 YYNGEE. Supplemented by reference TRBV9 and TRBJ2-5, the full variable domain reads DSGVTQTPKHLITATGQRVTLRCSPRSGDLSVYWYQQSLDQGLQFLIQYYNGEERAKGNILERFSAQQFPDLHSELNLSSLELGDSALYFCASSAGGTQETQYFGPGTRLLVL.

This chain links TRBV2 with TRBJ2-7; the match to TRBD1 covers 11 bases. Germline V gene lookup returns CDR1 SNHLY and CDR2 FYNNEI. This CDR3 has 13 residues. The V and J ends lost 7 bases and 5 bases, in that order; junction bases with no gene match: 4. The CDR3 sequence: CASKRTGGNEQYF. The CDR3 DNA reads TGTGCCAGCAAAAGGACAGGGGGCAACGAGCAGTACTTC. Based on the CDR3 plus reference TRBV2 and TRBJ2-7, the full variable domain is EPEVTQTPSHQVTQMGQEVILRCVPISNHLYFYWYRQILGQKVEFLVSFYNNEISEKSEIFDDQFSVERPDGSNFTLKIRSTKLEDSAMYFCASKRTGGNEQYFGPGTRLTVT.

The CDR3 here is CASSYDPAGRTGELFF. The CDR3 nucleotides read TGTGCCAGCAGTTACGATCCAGCGGGGAGGACCGGGGAGCTGTTTTTT. The chain joins TRBV6-5 to TRBJ2-2, with 7 nucleotides matching TRBD2. Germline CDR1 MNHEY, CDR2 SVGAGI. The CDR3 covers 16 residues. The ends lost 2 bases at V and 5 bases at J; junction bases unmatched: 8.

The gene calls are TRBV30 and TRBJ1-3, with D possibly TRBD1 on 6 matching bases. Germline assignment: CDR1 GTSNPN and CDR2 SVGIG (reference sequence). V dropped 1 base and J dropped 0 bases, with 7 bases sitting between them. The CDR3 is 14 residues long. CDR3 nucleotides: TGTGCCTGGAGTGAGGGGGACTCTGGAAACACCATATATTTT. The encoded protein is CAWSEGDSGNTIYF.